This T cell receptor beta chain is drawn from a study of blood T cells in healthy people across ages. It was with a sample-barcoded 5' primer and a J-beta primer mix that a second PCR of roughly 7 to 12 cycles was run. One entry per CDR3 protein results from TCRdb running MiXCR on the 5' RACE reads. Seen here are around 1,500,000 distinct CDR3 sequences, 42% observed once, and the top ten hold 7.9%. This TCR was recovered from a woman aged 18-29 years in good health. The sequencing sample was made of blood.

The CDR3 bases are TGTGCCAGCAGTTCTTTACAGCAGGGGAGATATGGCTACACCTTC. Translation: CASSSLQQGRYGYTF. The V gene is TRBV12-3 or TRBV12-4, the J gene TRBJ1-2, with D possibly being TRBD1 (6 bases). The CDR3 has 15 amino acids. V lost 4 bases to trimming and J lost 5 bases, with 17 bases between them.